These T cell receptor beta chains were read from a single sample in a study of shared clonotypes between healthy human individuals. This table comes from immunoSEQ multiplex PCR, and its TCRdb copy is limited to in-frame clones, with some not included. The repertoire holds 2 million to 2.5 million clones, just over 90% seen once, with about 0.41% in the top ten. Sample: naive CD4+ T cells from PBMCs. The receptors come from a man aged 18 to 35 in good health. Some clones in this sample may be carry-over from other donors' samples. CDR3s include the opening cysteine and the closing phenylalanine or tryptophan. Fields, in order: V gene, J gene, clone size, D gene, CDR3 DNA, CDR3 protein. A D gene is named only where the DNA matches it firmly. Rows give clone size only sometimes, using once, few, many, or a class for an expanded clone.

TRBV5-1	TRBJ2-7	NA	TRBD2	TGCGCCAGCAGCTTGGGACTAGCGGGACTCCTAGGGGGCGAGCAGTACTTC	CASSLGLAGLLGGEQYF
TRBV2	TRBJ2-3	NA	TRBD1	TGTGCCAGCAGTGAATATAGGACAGGGAAAACAGATACGCAGTATTTT	CASSEYRTGKTDTQYF
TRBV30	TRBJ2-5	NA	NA	TGTGCCTGGAGTGAGGCCCTAGAGACCCGGTACTTC	CAWSEALETRYF
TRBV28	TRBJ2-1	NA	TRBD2	TGTGCCAGCATTGATCGGGGACTAGCGGGAGGTAGTAACTACAATGAGCAGTTCTTC	CASIDRGLAGGSNYNEQFF
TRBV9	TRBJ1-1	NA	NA	TGTGCCAGCAGCGTGACCGGACGGGTGAACACTGAAGCTTTCTTT	CASSVTGRVNTEAFF
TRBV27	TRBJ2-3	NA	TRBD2	TGTGCCAGCAGGACCCCTAGCGGGAGCTCAGATACGCAGTATTTT	CASRTPSGSSDTQYF
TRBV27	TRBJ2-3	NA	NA	TGTGCCAGCAGTTTATTCAGGGGACCCACAGATACGCAGTATTTT	CASSLFRGPTDTQYF
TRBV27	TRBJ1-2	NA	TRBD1	TGTGCCAGCAGATTACCGGGACAGGGGGCAGGGGGCTACACCTTC	CASRLPGQGAGGYTF
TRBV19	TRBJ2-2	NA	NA	TGTGCCGTCGGGACCCCCACCGGGGAGCTGTTTTTT	CAVGTPTGELFF
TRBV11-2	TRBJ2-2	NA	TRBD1	TGTGCCAGCAGGAGGGACAGGATAATCACCGGGGAGCTGTTTTTT	CASRRDRIITGELFF
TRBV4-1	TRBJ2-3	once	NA	TGCGCCAGCAGCCAAGAAGGCCGCAGAAACCTGCTCGATACGCAGTATTTT	CASSQEGRRNLLDTQYF
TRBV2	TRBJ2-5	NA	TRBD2	TGTGCCAGCATTCTGGAGCGGGGTACACAAGAGACCCAGTACTTC	CASILERGTQETQYF
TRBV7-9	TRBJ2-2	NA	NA	TGTGCCAGCAGCAGAGAGTTTATAGTCACCGGGGAGCTGTTTTTT	CASSREFIVTGELFF
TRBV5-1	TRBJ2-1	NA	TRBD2	TGCGCCAGCAGCTTGGCGGGGCTAGCGGGCCACAATGAGCAGTTCTTC	CASSLAGLAGHNEQFF
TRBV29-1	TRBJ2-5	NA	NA	TGCAGCGTTTATCGAAATATCCAAGAGACCCAGTACTTC	CSVYRNIQETQYF
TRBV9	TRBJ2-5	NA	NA	TGTGCCAGCAGCGTAGCTCCCAGGGTTGGGGAGACCCAGTACTTC	CASSVAPRVGETQYF
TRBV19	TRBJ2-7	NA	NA	TGTGCCAGTAATGACCCAGGGATCAACGAGCAGTACTTC	CASNDPGINEQYF
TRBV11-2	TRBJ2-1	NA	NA	TGTGCCAGCAGCTTTGGGGGAGTAGGGAATGAGCAGTTCTTC	CASSFGGVGNEQFF
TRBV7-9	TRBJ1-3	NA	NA	TGTGCCAGCAGCTTAGCGTACGTAAGGGTCTCTGGAAACACCATATATTTT	CASSLAYVRVSGNTIYF
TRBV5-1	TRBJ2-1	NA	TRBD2	TGCGCCAGCAACTTGGTAGCGGGAGCGAATGAGCAGTTCTTC	CASNLVAGANEQFF
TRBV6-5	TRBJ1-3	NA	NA	TGTGCCAGCAGTTACCTGCCTAGGGGTGGAAACACCATATATTTT	CASSYLPRGGNTIYF
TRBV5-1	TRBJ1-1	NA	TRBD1	TGCGCCAGCAGCCTCGGGACAGGGGGCGATCGGGATGGAGCTTTCTTT	CASSLGTGGDRDGAFF
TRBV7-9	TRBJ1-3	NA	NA	TGTGCCAGCAGCCAATTGGGTGCTGGAAACACCATATATTTT	CASSQLGAGNTIYF
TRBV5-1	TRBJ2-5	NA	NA	TGCGCCAGCAGCTGGCAGGGAGGGGGCCAAGAGACCCAGTACTTC	CASSWQGGGQETQYF
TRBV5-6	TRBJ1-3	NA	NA	TGTGCCAGCAGCAACTCAGGGACTGGAAACACCATATATTTT	CASSNSGTGNTIYF
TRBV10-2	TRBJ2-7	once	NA	TGCGCCAGCAGCGACAGCGAGCAGTACTTC	CASSDSEQYF
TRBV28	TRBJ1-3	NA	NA	TGTGCCAGCAGCCGGGGCGACACCATATATTTT	CASSRGDTIYF
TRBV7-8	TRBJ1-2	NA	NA	TGTGCCAGCAGCTTGAGGTGGGGCGACTATGGCTACACCTTC	CASSLRWGDYGYTF
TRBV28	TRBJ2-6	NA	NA	TGTGCCAGCAGTCTCGTACCTCCAGGGACTGGGGCCAACGTCCTGACTTTC	CASSLVPPGTGANVLTF
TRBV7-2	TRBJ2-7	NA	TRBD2	TGTGCCAGCAGCTCCAGCGGGACTCCAGAGTACGAGCAGTACTTC	CASSSSGTPEYEQYF
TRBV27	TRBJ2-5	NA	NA	TGTGCCAGCAGGAGGGACACCCAAGAGACCCAGTACTTC	CASRRDTQETQYF
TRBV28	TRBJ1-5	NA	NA	TGTGCCAGCAGATCTCAGGGGAGCAATCAGCCCCAGCATTTT	CASRSQGSNQPQHF
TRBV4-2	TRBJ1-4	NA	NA	TGTGCCAGCAGCCAAGTATACGTGGAGGGTGAAAAACTGTTTTTT	CASSQVYVEGEKLFF
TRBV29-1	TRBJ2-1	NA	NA	TGCAGCGTTGAAGATGTGACTAATCGGGGTTTCTACAATGAGCAGTTCTTC	CSVEDVTNRGFYNEQFF
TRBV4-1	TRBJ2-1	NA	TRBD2	TGCGCCAGCAGCCAAGTGGATCCCAGCGGGAGTACGGACGACCAGTTCTTC	CASSQVDPSGSTDDQFF
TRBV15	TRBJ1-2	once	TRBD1	TGTGCCACCAGCAGAGATCAGTCAAGGGACAGAAACTATGGCTACACCTTC	CATSRDQSRDRNYGYTF
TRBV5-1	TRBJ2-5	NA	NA	TGCGCCAGCAGCTTGGCAGGGGATCTAGAGACCCAGTACTTC	CASSLAGDLETQYF
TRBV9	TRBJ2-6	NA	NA	TGTGCCAGCAGCACCAGTCCCCAGTCTGGGGCCAACGTCCTGACTTTC	CASSTSPQSGANVLTF
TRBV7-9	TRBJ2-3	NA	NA	TGTGCCAGCAGCTTATGGACTACCCTGGGAGATACGCAGTATTTT	CASSLWTTLGDTQYF
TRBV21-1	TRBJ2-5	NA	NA	TGTGCCAGCAGTCCGCGGGAAGAGACCCAGTACTTC	CASSPREETQYF
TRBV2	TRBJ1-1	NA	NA	TGTGCCAGCAGTGAAGGCAGTATGAACACTGAAGCTTTCTTT	CASSEGSMNTEAFF
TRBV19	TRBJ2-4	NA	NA	TGTGCCAGTAGTATAGCTACCGGGAGAGCCAAAAACATTCAGTACTTC	CASSIATGRAKNIQYF
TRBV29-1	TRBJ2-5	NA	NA	TGCAGCGTTGAACCTCCTTCGGGGGAGACCCAGTACTTC	CSVEPPSGETQYF
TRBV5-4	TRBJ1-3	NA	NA	TGTGCCAGCAGCCCGGGGTCGGTAGTCGACCGAGGAAACACCATATATTTT	CASSPGSVVDRGNTIYF
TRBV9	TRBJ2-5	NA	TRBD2	TGTGCCAGCAGCGGACTTGGGACTAACCAAGAGACCCAGTACTTC	CASSGLGTNQETQYF
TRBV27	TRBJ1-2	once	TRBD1	TGTGCCAGCAGTTATTCAGGGGGCTATGGCTACACCTTC	CASSYSGGYGYTF
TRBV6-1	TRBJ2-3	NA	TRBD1	TGTGCCAGCAGTGACAGGGGGCCGGATACGCAGTATTTT	CASSDRGPDTQYF
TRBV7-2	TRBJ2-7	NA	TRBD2	TGTGCCAGCACCCCTAGCGGGAGGGCCTCTCACGAGCAGTACTTC	CASTPSGRASHEQYF
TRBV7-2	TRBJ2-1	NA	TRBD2	TGTGCCAGCAGCTTAGTCCTAGCGGGAGACGAGCAGTTCTTC	CASSLVLAGDEQFF
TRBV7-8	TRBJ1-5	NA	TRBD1	TGTGCCAGCAGCAGGGACAGGGGACTTAGCAATCAGCCCCAGCATTTT	CASSRDRGLSNQPQHF